The T cell receptor (beta chain) described here comes from a study of response to subunit inactivated influenza vaccine. Study-wide results and caveats: The study's authors posited that every seasonal influenza vaccination enlists few new T cells.

Each CDR3 protein gets one entry after TCRdb re-called the RT-PCR reads with MiXCR. This table holds about 240,000 distinct CDR3 sequences, 12% found once. As concerns this clonotype: The target antigen is unknown.

Deletions cut 3 bases from V and 13 bases from J, with 15 bases between. The CDR3 runs 11 residues. In germline, CDR1 is DFQATT, CDR2 SNEGSKA (reference sequence). The sequence derives from a man aged 45 to 65 who received an inactivated influenza vaccine. V and J are TRBV20-1 and TRBJ1-2, with D perhaps TRBD1 (6 bases). Sequencing was performed on non-naive T cells sorted from PBMCs, taken roughly 15 days before vaccination. The CDR3 is CSARGSGGATF. In DNA, the CDR3 is TGCAGTGCTAGGGGAAGCGGGGGGGCCACCTTC.